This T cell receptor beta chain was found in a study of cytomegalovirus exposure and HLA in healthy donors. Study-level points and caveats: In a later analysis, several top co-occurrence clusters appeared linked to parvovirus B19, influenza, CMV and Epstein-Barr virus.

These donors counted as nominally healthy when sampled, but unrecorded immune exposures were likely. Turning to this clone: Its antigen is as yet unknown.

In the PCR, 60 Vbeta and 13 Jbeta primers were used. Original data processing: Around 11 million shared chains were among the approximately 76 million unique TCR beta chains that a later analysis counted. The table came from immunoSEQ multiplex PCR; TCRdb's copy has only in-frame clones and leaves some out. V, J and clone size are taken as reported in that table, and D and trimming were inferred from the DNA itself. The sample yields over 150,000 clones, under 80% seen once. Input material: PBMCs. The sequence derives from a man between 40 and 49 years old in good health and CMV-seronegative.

The DNA of the CDR3 is TGTGCCAGCAGCTGGCCGGGACAGCCTAACTATGGCTACACCTTC. Encoded protein: CASSWPGQPNYGYTF. The rearrangement links TRBV11-2 to TRBJ1-2, with 7 bases that match TRBD1. The CDR3 extends over 15 amino acids. In germline, CDR1 is SGHAT, CDR2 FQNNGV. Trimming at V came to 4 bases and at J to 0 bases, leaving 5 bases not matched to a gene.